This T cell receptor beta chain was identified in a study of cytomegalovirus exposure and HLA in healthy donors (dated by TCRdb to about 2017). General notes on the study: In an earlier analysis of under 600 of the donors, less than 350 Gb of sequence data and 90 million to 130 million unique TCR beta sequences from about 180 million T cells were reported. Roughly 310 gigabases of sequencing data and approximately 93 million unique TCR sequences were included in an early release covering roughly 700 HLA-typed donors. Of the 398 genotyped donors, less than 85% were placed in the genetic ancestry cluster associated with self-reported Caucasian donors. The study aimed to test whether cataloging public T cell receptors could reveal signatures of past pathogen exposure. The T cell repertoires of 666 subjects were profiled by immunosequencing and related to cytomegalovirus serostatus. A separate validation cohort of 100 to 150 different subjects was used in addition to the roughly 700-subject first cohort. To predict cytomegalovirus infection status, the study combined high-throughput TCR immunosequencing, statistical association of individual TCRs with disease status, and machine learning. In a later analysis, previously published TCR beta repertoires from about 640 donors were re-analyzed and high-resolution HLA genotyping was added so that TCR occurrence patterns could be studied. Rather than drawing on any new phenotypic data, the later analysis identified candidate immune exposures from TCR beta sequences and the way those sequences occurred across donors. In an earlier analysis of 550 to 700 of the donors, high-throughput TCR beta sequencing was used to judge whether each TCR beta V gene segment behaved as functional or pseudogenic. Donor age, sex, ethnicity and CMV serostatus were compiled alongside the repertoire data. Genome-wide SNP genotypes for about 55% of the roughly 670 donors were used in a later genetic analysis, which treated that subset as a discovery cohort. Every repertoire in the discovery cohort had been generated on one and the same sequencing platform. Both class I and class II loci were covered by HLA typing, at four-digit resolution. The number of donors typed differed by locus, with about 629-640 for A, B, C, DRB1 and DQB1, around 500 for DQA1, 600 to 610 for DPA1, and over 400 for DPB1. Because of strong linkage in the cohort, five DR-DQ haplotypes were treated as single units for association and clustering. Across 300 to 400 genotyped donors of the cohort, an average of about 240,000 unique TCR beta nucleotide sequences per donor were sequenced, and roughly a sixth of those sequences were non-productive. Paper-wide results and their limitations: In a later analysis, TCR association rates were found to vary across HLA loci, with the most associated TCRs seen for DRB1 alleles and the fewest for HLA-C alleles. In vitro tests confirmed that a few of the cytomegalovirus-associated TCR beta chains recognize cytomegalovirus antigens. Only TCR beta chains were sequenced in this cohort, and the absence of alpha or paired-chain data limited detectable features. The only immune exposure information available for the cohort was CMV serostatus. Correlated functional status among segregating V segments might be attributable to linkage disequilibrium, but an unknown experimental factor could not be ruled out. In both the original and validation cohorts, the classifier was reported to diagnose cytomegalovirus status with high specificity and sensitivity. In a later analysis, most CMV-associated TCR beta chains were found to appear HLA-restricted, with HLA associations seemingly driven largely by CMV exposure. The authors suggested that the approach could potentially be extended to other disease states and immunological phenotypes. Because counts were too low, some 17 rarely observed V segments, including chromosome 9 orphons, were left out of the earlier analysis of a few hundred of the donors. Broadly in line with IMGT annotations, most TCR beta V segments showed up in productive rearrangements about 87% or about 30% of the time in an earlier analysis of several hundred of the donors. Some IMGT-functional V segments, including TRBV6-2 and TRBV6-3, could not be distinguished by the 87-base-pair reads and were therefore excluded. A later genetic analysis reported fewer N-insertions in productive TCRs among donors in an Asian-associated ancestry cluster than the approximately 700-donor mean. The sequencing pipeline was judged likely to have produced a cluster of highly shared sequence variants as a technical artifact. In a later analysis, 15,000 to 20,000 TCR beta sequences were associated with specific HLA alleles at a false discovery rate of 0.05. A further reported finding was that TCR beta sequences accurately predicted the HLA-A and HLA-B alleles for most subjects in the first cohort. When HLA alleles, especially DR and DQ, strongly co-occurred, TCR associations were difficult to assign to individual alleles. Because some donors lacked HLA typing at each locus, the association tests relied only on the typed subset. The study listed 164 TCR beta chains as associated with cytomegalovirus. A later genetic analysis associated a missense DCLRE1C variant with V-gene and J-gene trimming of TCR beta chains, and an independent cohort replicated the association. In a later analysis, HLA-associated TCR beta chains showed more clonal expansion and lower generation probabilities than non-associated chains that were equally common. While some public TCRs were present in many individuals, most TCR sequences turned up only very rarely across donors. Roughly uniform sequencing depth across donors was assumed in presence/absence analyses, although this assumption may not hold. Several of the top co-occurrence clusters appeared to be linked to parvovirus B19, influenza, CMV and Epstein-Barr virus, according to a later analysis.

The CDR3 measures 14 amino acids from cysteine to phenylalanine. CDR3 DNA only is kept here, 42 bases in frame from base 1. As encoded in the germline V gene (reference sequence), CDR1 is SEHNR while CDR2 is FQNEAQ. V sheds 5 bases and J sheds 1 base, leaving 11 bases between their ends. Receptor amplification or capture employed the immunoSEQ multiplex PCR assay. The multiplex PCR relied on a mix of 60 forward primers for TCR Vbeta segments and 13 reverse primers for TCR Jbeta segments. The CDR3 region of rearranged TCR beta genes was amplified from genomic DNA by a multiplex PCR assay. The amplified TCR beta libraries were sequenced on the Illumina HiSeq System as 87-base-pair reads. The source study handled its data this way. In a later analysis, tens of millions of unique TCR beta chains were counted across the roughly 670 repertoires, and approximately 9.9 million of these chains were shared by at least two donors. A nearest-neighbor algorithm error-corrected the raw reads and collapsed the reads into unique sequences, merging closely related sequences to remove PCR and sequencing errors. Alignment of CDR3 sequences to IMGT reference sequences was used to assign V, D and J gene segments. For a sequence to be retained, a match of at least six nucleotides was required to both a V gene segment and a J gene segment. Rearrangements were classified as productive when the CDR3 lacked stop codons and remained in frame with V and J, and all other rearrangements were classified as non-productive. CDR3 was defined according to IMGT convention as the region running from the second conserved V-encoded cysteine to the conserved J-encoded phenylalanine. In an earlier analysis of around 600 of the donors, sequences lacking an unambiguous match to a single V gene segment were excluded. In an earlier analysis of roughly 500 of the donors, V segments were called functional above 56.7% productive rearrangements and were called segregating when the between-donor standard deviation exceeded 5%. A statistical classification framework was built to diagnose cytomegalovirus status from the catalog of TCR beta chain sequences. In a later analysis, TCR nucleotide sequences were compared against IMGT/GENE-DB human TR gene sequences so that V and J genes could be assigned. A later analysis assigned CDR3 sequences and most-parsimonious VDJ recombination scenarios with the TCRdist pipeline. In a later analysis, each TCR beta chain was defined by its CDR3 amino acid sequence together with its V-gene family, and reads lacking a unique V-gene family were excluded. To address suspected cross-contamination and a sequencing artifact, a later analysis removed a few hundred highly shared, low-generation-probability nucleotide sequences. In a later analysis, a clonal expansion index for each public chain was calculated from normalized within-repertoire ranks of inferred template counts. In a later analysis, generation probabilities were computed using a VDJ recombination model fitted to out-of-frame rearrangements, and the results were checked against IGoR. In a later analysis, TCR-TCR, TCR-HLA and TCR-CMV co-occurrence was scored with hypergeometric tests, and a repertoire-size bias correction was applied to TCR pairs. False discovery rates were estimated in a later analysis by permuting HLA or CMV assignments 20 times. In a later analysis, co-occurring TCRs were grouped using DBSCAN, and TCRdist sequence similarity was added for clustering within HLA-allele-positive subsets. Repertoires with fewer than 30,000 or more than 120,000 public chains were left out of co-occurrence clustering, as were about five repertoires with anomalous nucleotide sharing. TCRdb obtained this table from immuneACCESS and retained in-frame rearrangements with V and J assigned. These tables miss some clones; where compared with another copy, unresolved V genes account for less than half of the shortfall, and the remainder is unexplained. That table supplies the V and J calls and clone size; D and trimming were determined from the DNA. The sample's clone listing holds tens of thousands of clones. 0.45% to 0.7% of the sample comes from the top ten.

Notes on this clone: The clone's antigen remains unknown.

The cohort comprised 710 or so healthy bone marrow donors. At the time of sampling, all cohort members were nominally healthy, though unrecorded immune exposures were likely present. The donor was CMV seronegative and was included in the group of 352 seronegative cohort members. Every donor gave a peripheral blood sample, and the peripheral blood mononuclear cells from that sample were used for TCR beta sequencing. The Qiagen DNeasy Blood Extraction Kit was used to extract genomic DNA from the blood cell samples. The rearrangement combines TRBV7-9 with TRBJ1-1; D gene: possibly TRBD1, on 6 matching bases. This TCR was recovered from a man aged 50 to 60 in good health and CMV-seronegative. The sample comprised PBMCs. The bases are TGTGCCAGCAGCGCTCAGGGGCCGAACACTGAAGCTTTCTTT. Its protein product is CASSAQGPNTEAFF. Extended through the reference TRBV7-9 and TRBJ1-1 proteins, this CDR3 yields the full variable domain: DTGVSQNPRHKITKRGQNVTFRCDPISEHNRLYWYRQTLGQGPEFLTYFQNEAQLEKSRLLSDRFSAERPKGSFSTLEIQRTEQGDSAMYLCASSAQGPNTEAFFGQGTRLTVV.